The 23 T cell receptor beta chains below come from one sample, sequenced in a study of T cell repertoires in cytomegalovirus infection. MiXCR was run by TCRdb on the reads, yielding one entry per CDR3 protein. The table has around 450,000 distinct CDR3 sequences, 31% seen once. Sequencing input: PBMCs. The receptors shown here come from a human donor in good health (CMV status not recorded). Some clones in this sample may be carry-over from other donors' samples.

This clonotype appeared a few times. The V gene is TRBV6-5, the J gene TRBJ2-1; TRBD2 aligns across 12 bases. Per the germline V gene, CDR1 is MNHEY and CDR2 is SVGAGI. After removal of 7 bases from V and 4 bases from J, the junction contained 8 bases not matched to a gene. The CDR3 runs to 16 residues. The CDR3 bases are TGTGCCAGCAACTCCCGACTAGCGGGGGTTTACAATGAGCAGTTCTTC. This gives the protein CASNSRLAGVYNEQFF.

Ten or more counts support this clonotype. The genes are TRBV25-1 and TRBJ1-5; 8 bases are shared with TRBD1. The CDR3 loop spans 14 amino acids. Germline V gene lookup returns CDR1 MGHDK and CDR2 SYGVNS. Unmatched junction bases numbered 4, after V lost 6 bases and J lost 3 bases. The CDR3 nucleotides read TGTGCCAGCAGAGGACAGGGCAACAATCAGCCCCAGCATTTT. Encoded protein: CASRGQGNNQPQHF.

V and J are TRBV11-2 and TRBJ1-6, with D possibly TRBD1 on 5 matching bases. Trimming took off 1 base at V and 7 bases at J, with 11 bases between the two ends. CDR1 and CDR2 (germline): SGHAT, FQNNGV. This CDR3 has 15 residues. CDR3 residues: CASSLVRARNSPLHF. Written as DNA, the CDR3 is TGTGCCAGCAGCTTAGTCAGGGCTAGGAATTCACCCCTCCACTTT.

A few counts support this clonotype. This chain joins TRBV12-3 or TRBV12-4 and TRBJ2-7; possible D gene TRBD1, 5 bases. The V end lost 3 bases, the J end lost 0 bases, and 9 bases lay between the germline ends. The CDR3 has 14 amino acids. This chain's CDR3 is CASSLIGASYEQYF. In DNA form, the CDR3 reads TGTGCCAGCAGTTTGATAGGGGCCTCCTACGAGCAGTACTTC.

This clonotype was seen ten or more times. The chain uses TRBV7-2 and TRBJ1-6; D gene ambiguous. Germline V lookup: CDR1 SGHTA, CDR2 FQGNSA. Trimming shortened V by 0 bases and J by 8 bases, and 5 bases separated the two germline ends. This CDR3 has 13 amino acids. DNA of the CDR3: TGTGCCAGCAGCTTAGCGCGGGATTCACCCCTCCACTTT. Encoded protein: CASSLARDSPLHF.

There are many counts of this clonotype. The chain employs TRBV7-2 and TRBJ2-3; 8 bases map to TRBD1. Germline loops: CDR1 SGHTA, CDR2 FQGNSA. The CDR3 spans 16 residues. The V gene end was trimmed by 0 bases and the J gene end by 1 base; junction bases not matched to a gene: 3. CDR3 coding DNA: TGTGCCAGCAGCTTAGCGCCGACAGGGGGCACAGATACGCAGTATTTT. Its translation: CASSLAPTGGTDTQYF.

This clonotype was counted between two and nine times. The CDR3 here is CSAGRQGRWTDTQYF. CDR3 DNA: TGCAGTGCTGGTCGACAGGGAAGATGGACAGATACGCAGTATTTT. The chain recombines TRBV20-1 with TRBJ2-3, with 7 bases fitting TRBD1. Trimming removed 5 bases from V and 3 bases from J; junction bases left unmatched: 11. The CDR3 has 15 residues. Germline V gene lookup returns CDR1 DFQATT and CDR2 SNEGSKA (reference sequence).

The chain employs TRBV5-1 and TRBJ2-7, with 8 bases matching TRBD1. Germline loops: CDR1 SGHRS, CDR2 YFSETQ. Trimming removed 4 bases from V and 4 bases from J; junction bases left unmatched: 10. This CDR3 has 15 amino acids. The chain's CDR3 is CASSPGQGGGYEQYF. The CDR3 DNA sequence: TGCGCCAGCAGCCCAGGACAGGGTGGAGGATACGAGCAGTACTTC.

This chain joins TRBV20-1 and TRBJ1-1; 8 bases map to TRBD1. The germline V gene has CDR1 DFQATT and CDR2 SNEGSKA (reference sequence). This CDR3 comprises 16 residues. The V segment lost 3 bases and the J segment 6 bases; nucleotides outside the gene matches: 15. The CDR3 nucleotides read TGCAGTGCTAGGTTTCAGGGGGCTCTCCCCCCTCCTGAAGCTTTCTTT. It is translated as CSARFQGALPPPEAFF.

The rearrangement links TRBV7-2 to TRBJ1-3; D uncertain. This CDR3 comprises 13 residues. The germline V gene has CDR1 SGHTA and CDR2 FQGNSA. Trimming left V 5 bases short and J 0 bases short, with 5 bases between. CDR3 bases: TGTGCCAGCAGCGACGCCTCTGGAAACACCATATATTTT. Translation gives CASSDASGNTIYF.

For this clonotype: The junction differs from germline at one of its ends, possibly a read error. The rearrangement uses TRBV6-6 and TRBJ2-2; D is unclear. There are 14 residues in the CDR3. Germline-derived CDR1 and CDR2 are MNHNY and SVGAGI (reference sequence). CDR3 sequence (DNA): TGTGCCCGCAGCCCCTTGGCGAACACCGGGGAGCTGTTTTTT. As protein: CARSPLANTGELFF.

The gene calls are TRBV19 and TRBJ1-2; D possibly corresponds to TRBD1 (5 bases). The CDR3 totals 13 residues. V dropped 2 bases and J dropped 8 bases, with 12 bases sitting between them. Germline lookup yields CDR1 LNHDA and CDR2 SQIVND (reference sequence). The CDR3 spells CASSIQGVLGYTF. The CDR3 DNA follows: TGTGCCAGTAGTATACAAGGGGTACTCGGCTACACCTTC.

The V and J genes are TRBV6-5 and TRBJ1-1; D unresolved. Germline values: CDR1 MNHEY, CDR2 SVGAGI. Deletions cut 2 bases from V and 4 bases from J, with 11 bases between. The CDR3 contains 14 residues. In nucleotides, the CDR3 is TGTGCCAGCAGTTACGACACACGAGTCACTGAAGCTTTCTTT. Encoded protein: CASSYDTRVTEAFF.

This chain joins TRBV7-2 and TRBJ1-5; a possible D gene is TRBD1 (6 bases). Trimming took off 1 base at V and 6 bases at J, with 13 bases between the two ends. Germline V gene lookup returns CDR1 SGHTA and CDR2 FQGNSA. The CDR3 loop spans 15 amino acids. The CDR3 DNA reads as TGTGCCAGCAGCTTAGGCGGGGGGCCATTTCAGCCCCAGCATTTT. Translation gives CASSLGGGPFQPQHF.

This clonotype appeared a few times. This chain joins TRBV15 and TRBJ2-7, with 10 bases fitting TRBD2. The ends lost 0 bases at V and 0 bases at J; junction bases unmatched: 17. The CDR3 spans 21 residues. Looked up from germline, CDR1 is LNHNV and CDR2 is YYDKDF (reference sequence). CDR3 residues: CATSRDSRRLAGTYHSYEQYF. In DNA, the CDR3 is TGTGCCACCAGCAGAGATTCGCGACGACTAGCGGGTACGTACCACTCCTACGAGCAGTACTTC.

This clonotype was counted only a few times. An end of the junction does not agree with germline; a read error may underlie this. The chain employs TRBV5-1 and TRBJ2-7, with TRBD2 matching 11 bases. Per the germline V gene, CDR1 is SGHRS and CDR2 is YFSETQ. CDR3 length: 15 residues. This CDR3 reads CASSLASGGPYEQYF. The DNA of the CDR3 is TGTGCCAGCAGTTTGGCTAGCGGGGGGCCCTACGAGCAGTACTTC.

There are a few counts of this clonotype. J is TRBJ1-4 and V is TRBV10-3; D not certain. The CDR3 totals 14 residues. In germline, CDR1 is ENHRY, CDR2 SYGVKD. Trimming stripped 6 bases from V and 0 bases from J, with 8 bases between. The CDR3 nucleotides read TGTGCCATCAGGGACGGGACAACTAATGAAAAACTGTTTTTT. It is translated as CAIRDGTTNEKLFF.

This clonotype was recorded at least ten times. CDR3 coding DNA: TGTGCCAGCAGCTCGGGACTAGCGGGGGGATTCTACAATGAGCAGTTCTTC. This codes for CASSSGLAGGFYNEQFF. V is TRBV7-9 and J is TRBJ2-1, with 15 bases matching TRBD2. The CDR3 extends over 17 amino acids. In germline, CDR1 is SEHNR, CDR2 FQNEAQ (reference sequence). V lost 4 bases and J lost 3; bases outside the gene matches: 4. Variable domain in full (rest from reference TRBV7-9 and TRBJ2-1): DTGVSQNPRHKITKRGQNVTFRCDPISEHNRLYWYRQTLGQGPEFLTYFQNEAQLEKSRLLSDRFSAERPKGSFSTLEIQRTEQGDSAMYLCASSSGLAGGFYNEQFFGPGTRLTVL.

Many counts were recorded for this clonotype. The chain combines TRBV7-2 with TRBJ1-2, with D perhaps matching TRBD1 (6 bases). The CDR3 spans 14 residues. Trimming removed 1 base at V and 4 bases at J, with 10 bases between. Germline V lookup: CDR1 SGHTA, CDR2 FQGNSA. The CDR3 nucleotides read TGTGCCAGCAGCTTAGAAGGACAGACCTATGGCTACACCTTC. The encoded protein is CASSLEGQTYGYTF.

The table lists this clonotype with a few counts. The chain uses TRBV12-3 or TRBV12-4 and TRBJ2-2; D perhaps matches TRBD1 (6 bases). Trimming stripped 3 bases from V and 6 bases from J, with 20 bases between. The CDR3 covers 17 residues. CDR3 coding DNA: TGTGCCAGCAGTTTCCTAACAGGGCCCCCGAGTTCCGGGGAGCTGTTTTTT. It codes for CASSFLTGPPSSGELFF.

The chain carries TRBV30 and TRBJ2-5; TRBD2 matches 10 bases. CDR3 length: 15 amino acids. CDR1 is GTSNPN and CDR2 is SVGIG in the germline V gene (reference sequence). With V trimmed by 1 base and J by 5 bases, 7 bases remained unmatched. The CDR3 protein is CAWSGSGGALETQYF. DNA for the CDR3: TGTGCCTGGAGTGGGAGCGGGGGGGCCTTGGAGACCCAGTACTTC.

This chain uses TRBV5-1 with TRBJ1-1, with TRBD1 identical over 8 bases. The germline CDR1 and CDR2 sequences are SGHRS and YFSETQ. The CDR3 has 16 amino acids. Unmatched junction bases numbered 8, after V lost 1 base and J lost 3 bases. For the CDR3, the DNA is TGCGCCAGCAGCTTGCGGGCAGGGGGCGAGGACACTGAAGCTTTCTTT. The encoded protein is CASSLRAGGEDTEAFF.

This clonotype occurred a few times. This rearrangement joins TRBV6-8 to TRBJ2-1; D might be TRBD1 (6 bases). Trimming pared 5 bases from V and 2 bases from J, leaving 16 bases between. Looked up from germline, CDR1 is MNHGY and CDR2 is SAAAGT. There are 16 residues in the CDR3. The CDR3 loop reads CASSRATGPTYNEQFF. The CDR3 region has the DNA TGTGCCAGCAGTAGAGCGACAGGCCCTACCTACAATGAGCAGTTCTTC.